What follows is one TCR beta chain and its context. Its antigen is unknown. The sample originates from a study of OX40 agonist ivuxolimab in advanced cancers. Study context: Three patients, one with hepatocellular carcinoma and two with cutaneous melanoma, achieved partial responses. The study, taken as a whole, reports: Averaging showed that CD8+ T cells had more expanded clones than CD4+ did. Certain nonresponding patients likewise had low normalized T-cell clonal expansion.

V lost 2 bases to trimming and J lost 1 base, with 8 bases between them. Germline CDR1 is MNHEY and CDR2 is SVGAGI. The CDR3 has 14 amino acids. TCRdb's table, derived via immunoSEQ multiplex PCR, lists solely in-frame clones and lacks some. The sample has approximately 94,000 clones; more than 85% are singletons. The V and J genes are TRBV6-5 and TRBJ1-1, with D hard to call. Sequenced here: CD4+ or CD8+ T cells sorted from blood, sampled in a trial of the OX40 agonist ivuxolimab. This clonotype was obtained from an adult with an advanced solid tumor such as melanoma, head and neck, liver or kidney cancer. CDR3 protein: CASSYGQENTEAFF. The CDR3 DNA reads TGTGCCAGCAGTTACGGTCAGGAGAACACTGAAGCTTTCTTT.